This TCR beta chain was identified during a study of blood T cells in healthy people across ages. Study-level results: Correlation between TCR beta diversity and naive T cell percentage was strong. PBMCs went unsorted, and a conclusive naive versus antigen-experienced comparison was therefore prevented.

Through a sample-barcoded 5' primer and a J-beta primer mix, a second PCR was run for roughly 7 to 11 cycles. Every cDNA molecule bore a tag from a template-switch adaptor containing 12 random nucleotides. TCRdb called the 5' RACE reads again in MiXCR, with one record for every CDR3 protein. The sample lists hundreds of thousands of distinct CDR3 sequences; roughly half were seen once. As for this clonotype: Its specificity is not known.

The CDR3 is 14 amino acids. The germline V gene encodes CDR1 SGHRS and CDR2 YFSETQ. The ends were cut back, 0 bases at V and 8 bases at J, with 14 bases in the middle. This sequence was found in a man aged 55-75 years in good health. The material sequenced was blood. This sequence joins TRBV5-1 and TRBJ1-2; D unclear. For the CDR3, the DNA is TGCGCCAGCAGCTTGGCCAGCGGCATTGGAGGCTACACCTTC. Protein sequence: CASSLASGIGGYTF.